These T cell receptor beta chains were read from a single sample in a study of blood T cell repertoires in COVID-19. Sequenced by immunoSEQ multiplex PCR; TCRdb stores in-frame clones only, minus some. The sample lists roughly 400,000 clones, about 88% seen once, with approximately 1.5% in the top ten. Sequencing was done on a sample of PBMCs or T cells enriched from blood (not recorded which). The receptors here all came from a woman aged 18-29 years who had been exposed to COVID-19. CDR3s include the opening cysteine and the closing phenylalanine or tryptophan.

v_gene: TRBV7-2; j_gene: TRBJ1-5; CDR3aa: CASSLAGAASNQPQHF
v_gene: TRBV2; j_gene: TRBJ1-2; CDR3aa: CASRGTGEGSYGYTF
v_gene: TRBV7-6; j_gene: TRBJ2-3; CDR3aa: CASSPRGAAGTDTQYF
v_gene: TRBV5-6; j_gene: TRBJ1-2; CDR3aa: CASSLVAQGNYGYTF
v_gene: TRBV2; j_gene: TRBJ2-1; CDR3aa: CASSEDRGGIEQFF
v_gene: TRBV29-1; j_gene: TRBJ2-2; CDR3aa: CSVQGLAGLNTGELFF
v_gene: TRBV7-9; j_gene: TRBJ2-7; CDR3aa: CASSLDPGVEQYF
v_gene: TRBV7-9; j_gene: TRBJ1-4; CDR3aa: CASSFYGTEKEKLFF
v_gene: TRBV4-1; j_gene: TRBJ1-1; CDR3aa: CASSRAGTGFTEAFF
v_gene: TRBV9; j_gene: TRBJ1-5; CDR3aa: CASSGGAGWNQPQHF
v_gene: TRBV6-9; j_gene: TRBJ2-7; CDR3aa: CASKPASEQYF
v_gene: TRBV10-3; j_gene: TRBJ2-5; CDR3aa: CAIRGTSGRETQYF
v_gene: TRBV6-5; j_gene: TRBJ1-1; CDR3aa: CASSLQGRNTEAFF
v_gene: TRBV4-2; j_gene: TRBJ1-2; CDR3aa: CASSQQTDTRYGYTF
v_gene: TRBV19; j_gene: TRBJ2-7; CDR3aa: CASSGRDNSYEQYF
v_gene: TRBV18; j_gene: TRBJ1-2; CDR3aa: CASSSGTGARPYGYTF
v_gene: TRBV7-2; j_gene: TRBJ1-2; CDR3aa: CASRRIQGSEIGYTF
v_gene: TRBV6-2/TRBV6-3; j_gene: TRBJ1-1; CDR3aa: CASTPGQYTEAFF
v_gene: TRBV27; j_gene: TRBJ1-3; CDR3aa: CASSSFRDSGNTIYF
v_gene: TRBV7-9; j_gene: TRBJ2-7; CDR3aa: CASSSTGGGFYEQYF
v_gene: TRBV28; j_gene: TRBJ1-6; CDR3aa: CASSFWRGQSPLHF
v_gene: TRBV28; j_gene: TRBJ2-1; CDR3aa: CASRTGLAGNNEQFF
v_gene: TRBV7-3; j_gene: TRBJ1-3; CDR3aa: CASSLTGTNSGNTIYF
v_gene: TRBV11-3; j_gene: TRBJ2-2; CDR3aa: CASSFSGTGTGELFF
v_gene: TRBV10-3; j_gene: TRBJ1-1; CDR3aa: CAINGGTEAFF
v_gene: TRBV5-1; j_gene: TRBJ2-3; CDR3aa: CASSLTSGGIDTQYF
v_gene: TRBV5-1; j_gene: TRBJ1-1; CDR3aa: CASSPRVYTEAFF
v_gene: TRBV28; j_gene: TRBJ2-7; CDR3aa: CASSRTPGTGVYEQYF
v_gene: TRBV18; j_gene: TRBJ2-2; CDR3aa: CASSLLAGGDTGELFF
v_gene: TRBV11-2; j_gene: TRBJ1-6; CDR3aa: CASRGTGTVYNSPLHF
v_gene: TRBV2; j_gene: TRBJ2-3; CDR3aa: CASSPTGGRTDTQYF
v_gene: TRBV7-3; j_gene: TRBJ2-7; CDR3aa: CASSSLAGVEQYF
v_gene: TRBV28; j_gene: TRBJ1-5; CDR3aa: CASSLPLGGSGSQPQHF
v_gene: TRBV4-3; j_gene: TRBJ1-2; CDR3aa: CASSQENSDYGYTF
v_gene: TRBV18; j_gene: TRBJ2-5; CDR3aa: CASSRNSGTQETQYF
v_gene: TRBV30; j_gene: TRBJ2-7; CDR3aa: CAWSPTGSEQYF
v_gene: TRBV14; j_gene: TRBJ2-1; CDR3aa: CASSRGQGVNEQFF
v_gene: TRBV27; j_gene: TRBJ2-7; CDR3aa: CASSLSGRLAGGSSYEQYF
v_gene: TRBV10-1; j_gene: TRBJ1-4; CDR3aa: CASSTDRGGEKLFF
v_gene: TRBV18; j_gene: TRBJ2-2; CDR3aa: CASSRQSTGELFF
v_gene: TRBV29-1; j_gene: TRBJ2-1; CDR3aa: CSVEGALVDRVHYNEQFF